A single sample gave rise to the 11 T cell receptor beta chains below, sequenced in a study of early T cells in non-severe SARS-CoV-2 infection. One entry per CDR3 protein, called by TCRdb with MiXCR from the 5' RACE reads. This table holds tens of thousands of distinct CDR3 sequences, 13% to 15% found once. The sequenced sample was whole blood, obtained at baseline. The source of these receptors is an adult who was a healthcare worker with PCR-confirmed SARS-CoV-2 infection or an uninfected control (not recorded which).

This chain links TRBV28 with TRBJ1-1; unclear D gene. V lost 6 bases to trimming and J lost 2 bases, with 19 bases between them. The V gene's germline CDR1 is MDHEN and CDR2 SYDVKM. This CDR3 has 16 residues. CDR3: CASRAEKQTLNTEAFF. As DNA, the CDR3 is TGTGCCAGCAGGGCAGAAAAACAGACCCTAAACACTGAAGCTTTCTTT.

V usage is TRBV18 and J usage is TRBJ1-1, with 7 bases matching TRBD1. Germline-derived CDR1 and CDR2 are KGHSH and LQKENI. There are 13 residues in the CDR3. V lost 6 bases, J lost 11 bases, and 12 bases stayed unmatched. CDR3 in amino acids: CASSIDRVEFAFF. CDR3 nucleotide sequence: TGTGCCAGCTCTATCGACAGGGTAGAGTTCGCTTTCTTT.

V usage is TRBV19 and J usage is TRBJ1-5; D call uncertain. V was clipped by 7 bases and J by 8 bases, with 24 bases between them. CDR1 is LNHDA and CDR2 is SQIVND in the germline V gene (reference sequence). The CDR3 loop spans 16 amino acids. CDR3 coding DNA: TGTGCCAGTACCCCTCTGGGAGGGTACAGTGCTAAGCCCCAGCATTTT. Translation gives CASTPLGGYSAKPQHF.

CDR3 sequence: CASSFRRGNSMNTEAFF. Here the CDR3 DNA reads TGTGCCAGCAGTTTCCGACGGGGGAACTCGATGAACACTGAAGCTTTCTTT. The V gene is TRBV27, the J gene TRBJ1-1; a possible D gene is TRBD1 (5 bases). Germline loops: CDR1 MNHEY, CDR2 SMNVEV (reference sequence). The V and J ends lost 3 bases and 0 bases respectively, with 17 bases between them. The CDR3 has 17 residues.

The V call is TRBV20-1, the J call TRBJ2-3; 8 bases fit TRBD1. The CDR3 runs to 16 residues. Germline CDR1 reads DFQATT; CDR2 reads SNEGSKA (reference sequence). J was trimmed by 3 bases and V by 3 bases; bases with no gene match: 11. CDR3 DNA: TGCAGTGCTAGGCGGGACAGGCTATTAGGGACAGATACGCAGTATTTT. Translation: CSARRDRLLGTDTQYF.

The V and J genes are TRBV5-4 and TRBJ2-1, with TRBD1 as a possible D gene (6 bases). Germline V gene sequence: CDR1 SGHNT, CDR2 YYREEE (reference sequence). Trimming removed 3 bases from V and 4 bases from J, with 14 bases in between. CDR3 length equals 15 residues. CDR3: CASSSGTSLYNEQFF. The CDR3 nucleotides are TGTGCCAGCAGCTCCGGGACATCCCTTTACAATGAGCAGTTCTTC.

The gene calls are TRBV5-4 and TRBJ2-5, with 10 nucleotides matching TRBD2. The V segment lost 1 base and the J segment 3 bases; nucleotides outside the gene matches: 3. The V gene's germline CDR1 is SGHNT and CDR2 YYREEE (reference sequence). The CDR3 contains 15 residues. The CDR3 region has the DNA TGTGCCAGCAGCTTGCGTCTAGCGGGAGAAGAGACCCAGTACTTC. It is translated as CASSLRLAGEETQYF.

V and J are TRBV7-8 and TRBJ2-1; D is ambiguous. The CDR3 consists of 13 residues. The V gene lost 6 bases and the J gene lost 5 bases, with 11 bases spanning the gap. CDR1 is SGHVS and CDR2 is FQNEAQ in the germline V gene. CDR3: CASSFKSDNEQFF. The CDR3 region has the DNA TGTGCCAGCAGTTTTAAGAGTGACAATGAGCAGTTCTTC.

The CDR3 DNA sequence: TGTGCCAGCAGGACAGGGGGGAATAATGAAAAACTGTTTTTT. It translates to CASRTGGNNEKLFF. This chain links TRBV6-5 with TRBJ1-4; 9 bases match TRBD1. The ends lost 6 bases at V and 4 bases at J; junction bases unmatched: 3. CDR3 size: 14 residues. Germline V gene data show CDR1 as MNHEY and CDR2 as SVGAGI.

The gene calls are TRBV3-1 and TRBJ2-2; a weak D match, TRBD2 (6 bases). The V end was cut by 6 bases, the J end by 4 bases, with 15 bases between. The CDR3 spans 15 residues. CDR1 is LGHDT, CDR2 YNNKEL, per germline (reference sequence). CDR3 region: CASRDGTQGTGELFF. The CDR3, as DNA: TGTGCCAGCAGGGACGGGACTCAGGGCACCGGGGAGCTGTTTTTT. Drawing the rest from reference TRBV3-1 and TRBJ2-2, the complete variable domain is DTAVSQTPKYLVTQMGNDKSIKCEQNLGHDTMYWYKQDSKKFLKIMFSYNNKELIINETVPNRFSPKSPDKAHLNLHINSLELGDSAVYFCASRDGTQGTGELFFGEGSRLTVL.

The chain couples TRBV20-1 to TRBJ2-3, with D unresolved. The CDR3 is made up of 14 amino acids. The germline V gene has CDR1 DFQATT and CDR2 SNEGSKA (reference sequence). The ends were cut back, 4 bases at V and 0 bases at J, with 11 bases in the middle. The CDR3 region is CSAMAATSTDTQYF. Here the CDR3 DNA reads TGCAGTGCTATGGCTGCTACTAGCACAGATACGCAGTATTTT.